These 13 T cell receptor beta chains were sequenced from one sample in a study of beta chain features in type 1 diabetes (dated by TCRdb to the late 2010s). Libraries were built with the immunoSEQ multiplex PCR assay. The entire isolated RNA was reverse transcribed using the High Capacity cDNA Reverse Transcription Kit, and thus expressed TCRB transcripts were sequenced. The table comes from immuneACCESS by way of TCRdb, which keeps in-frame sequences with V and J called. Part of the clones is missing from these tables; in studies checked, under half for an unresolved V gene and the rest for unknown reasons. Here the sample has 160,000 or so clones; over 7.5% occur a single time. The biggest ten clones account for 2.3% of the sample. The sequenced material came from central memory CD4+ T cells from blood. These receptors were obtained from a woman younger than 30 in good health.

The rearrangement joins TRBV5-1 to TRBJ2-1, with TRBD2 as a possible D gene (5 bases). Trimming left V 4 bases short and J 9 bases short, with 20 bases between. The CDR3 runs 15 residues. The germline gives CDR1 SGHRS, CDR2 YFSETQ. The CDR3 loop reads CASSPGRTFGSEQFF. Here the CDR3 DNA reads TGCGCCAGCAGCCCTGGGCGAACCTTTGGGAGTGAGCAGTTCTTC.

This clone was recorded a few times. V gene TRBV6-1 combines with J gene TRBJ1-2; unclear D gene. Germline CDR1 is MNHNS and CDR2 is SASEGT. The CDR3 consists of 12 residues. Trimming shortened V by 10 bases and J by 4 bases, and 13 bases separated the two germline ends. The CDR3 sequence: CATVRGVYGYTF. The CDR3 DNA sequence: TGTGCCACAGTGAGAGGAGTCTATGGCTACACCTTC.

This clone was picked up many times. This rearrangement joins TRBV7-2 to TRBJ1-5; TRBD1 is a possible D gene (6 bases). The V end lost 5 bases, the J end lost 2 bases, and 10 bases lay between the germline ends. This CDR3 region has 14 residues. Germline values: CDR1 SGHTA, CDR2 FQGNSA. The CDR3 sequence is CASSGNRGNQPQHF. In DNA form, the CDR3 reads TGTGCCAGCAGCGGAAACAGGGGCAATCAGCCCCAGCATTTT.

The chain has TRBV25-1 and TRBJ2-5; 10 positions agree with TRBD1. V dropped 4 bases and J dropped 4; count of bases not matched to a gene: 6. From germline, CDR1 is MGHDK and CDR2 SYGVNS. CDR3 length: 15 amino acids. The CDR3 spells CASSARDRGLETQYF. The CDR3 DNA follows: TGTGCCAGCAGTGCCAGGGACAGGGGATTAGAGACCCAGTACTTC. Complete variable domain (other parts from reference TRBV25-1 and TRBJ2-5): EADIYQTPRYLVIGTGKKITLECSQTMGHDKMYWYQQDPGMELHLIHYSYGVNSTEKGDLSSESTVSRIRTEHFPLTLESARPSHTSQYLCASSARDRGLETQYFGPGTRLLVL.

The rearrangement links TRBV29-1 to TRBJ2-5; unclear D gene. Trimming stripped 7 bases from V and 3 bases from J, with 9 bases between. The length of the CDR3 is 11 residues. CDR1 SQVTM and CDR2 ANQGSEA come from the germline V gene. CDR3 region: CSAGAKETQYF. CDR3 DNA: TGCAGCGCCGGAGCGAAAGAGACCCAGTACTTC.

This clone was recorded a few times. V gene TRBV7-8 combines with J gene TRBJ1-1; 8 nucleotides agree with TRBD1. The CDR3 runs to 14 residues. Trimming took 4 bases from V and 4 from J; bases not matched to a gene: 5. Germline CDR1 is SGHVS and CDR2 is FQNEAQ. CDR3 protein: CASSSRTGPTEAFF. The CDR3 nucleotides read TGTGCCAGCAGCTCCCGGACAGGGCCCACTGAAGCTTTCTTT.

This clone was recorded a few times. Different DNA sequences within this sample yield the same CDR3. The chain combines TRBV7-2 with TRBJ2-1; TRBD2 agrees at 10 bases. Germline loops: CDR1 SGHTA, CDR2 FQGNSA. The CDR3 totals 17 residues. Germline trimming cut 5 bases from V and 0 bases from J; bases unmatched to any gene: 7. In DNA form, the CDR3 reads TGTGCCAGCAGCCAAGGAAGCGGGGGGGGCTCCTACAATGAGCAGTTCTTC. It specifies CASSQGSGGGSYNEQFF.

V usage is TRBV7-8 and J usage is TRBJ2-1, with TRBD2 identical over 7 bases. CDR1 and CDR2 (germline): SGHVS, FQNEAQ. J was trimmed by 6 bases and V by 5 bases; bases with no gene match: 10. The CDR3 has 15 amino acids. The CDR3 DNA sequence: TGTGCCAGCAGCCCTACTGGGACTACCACCAATGAGCAGTTCTTC. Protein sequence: CASSPTGTTTNEQFF.

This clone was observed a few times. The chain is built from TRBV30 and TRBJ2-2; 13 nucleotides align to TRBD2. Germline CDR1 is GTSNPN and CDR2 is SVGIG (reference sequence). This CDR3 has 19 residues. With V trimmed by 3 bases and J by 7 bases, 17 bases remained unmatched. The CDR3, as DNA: TGTGCCTGGAGGCATTTTCTTCGGACTAGCGGGAGAGAGGGCGGGGAGCTGTTTTTT. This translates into CAWRHFLRTSGREGGELFF.

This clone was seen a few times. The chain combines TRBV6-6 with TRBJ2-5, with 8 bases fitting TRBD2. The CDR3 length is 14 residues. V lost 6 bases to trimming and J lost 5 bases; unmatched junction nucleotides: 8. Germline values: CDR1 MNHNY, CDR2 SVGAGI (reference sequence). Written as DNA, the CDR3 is TGTGCCAGCAGCTACCGGACTAGCTGGGAGACCCAGTACTTC. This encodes CASSYRTSWETQYF.

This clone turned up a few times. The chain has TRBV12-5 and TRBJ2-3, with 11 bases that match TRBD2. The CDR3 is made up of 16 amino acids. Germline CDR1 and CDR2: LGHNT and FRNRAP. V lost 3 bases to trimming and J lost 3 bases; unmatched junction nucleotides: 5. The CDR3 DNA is TGTGCTAGTGGTTTTGGGACTAGCGGAGCTACAGATACGCAGTATTTT. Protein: CASGFGTSGATDTQYF.

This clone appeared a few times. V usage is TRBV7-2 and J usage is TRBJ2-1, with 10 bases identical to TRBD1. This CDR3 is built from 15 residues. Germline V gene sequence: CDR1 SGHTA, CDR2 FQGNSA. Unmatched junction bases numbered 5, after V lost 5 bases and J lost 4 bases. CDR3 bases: TGTGCCAGCAGCCTAGGACAGGGGGTATACAATGAGCAGTTCTTC. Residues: CASSLGQGVYNEQFF.

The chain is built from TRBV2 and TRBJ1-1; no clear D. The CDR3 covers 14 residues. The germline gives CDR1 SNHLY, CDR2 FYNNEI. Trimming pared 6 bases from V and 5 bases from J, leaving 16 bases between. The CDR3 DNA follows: TGTGCCAGCAGAATGCGGGGAGGTGAGACTGAAGCTTTCTTT. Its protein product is CASRMRGGETEAFF. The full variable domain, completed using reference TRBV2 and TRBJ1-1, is EPEVTQTPSHQVTQMGQEVILRCVPISNHLYFYWYRQILGQKVEFLVSFYNNEISEKSEIFDDQFSVERPDGSNFTLKIRSTKLEDSAMYFCASRMRGGETEAFFGQGTRLTVV.